This record looks at one T cell receptor (beta chain) sequence and its context. Its matching antigen is unknown. The read is 3 residues too short to cover the CDR3 end, so that end is filled in from the germline J gene. This record comes from a study of T cell clonality in common variable immunodeficiency. Libraries were prepared by immunoSEQ multiplex PCR; TCRdb keeps only in-frame clonotypes and omits some of them. Found here are 15,000 to 25,000 clones, no singletons; the ten largest cover around 2.5%. Diagnosis required reduced IgG, IgA and/or IgM with specific antibody deficiency. CVID subjects were 15 female and 25 to 35 male, aged about 8 to 65. This CDR3 contains 15 residues. CDR1 is KGHSH, CDR2 LQKENI, per germline. Trimming shortened V by 4 bases and J by 1 base, and 13 bases separated the two germline ends. Whole-study results and caveats: In common variable immunodeficiency, TCR beta chains reportedly carried fewer deletions and N-nucleotide insertions. CVID subjects shared fewer TCRbeta clones than healthy controls did.

V and J are TRBV18 and TRBJ1-1; D gene unclear. What was sequenced was peripheral blood mononuclear cells. The clonotype originates from a human donor with common variable immunodeficiency. CDR3 protein: CASSLAGAGNTEAFF. CDR3 bases read: TGTGCCAGCTCACTGGCTGGAGCAGGGAACACTGAA.